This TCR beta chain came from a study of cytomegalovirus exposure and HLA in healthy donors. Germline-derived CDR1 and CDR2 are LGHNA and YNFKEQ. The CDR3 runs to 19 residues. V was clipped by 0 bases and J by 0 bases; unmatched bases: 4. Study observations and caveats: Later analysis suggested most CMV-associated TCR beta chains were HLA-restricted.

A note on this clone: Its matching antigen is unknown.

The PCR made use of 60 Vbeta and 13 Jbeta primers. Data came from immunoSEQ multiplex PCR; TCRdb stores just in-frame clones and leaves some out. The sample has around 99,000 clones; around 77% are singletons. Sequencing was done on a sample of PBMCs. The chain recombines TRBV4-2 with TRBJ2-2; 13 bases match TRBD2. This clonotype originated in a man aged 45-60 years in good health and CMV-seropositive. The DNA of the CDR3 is TGTGCCAGCAGCCAAGAAGGGACTAGCGGGATCCCGAACACCGGGGAGCTGTTTTTT. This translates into CASSQEGTSGIPNTGELFF.